This T cell receptor (beta chain) is from a study of cytomegalovirus exposure and HLA in healthy donors. Study results and caveats: Many donors carried some public TCRs, although rarity characterized most TCR sequences.

Germline CDR1 is LNHDA and CDR2 is SQIVND (reference sequence). V was clipped by 3 bases and J by 5 bases; unmatched bases: 9. The CDR3 length is 15 residues. This clone was detected once. Its antigen is as yet unknown. The study drew the donors from its roughly 120-subject validation cohort, separate from the approximately 700-subject first cohort. Data came from immunoSEQ multiplex PCR; TCRdb stores just in-frame clones and leaves some out. The table has 90,000 or so clones, around 85% seen once. Sequencing input: PBMCs. The V call is TRBV19, the J call TRBJ2-7, with TRBD2 matching 8 bases. This sequence was found in a man between 18 and 29 years old in good health and CMV-seropositive. In DNA form, the CDR3 reads TGTGCCAGTAGTATTAGGGAAGCGGGAGCGCACGAGCAGTACTTC. It specifies CASSIREAGAHEQYF.